The T cell receptor beta chain described here comes from a study of early T cells in non-severe SARS-CoV-2 infection. Across the study: Alpha and beta chains were unpaired, from unsorted whole-blood bulk RNA.

Unique molecular identifiers were attached to individual cDNA molecules. TCRdb re-analysed the 5' RACE reads in MiXCR, keeping a single row per CDR3 protein. The table records about 50,000 distinct CDR3 sequences, about 12% of them present only once. The sequence was obtained from an adult who was a healthcare worker with PCR-confirmed SARS-CoV-2 infection or an uninfected control (not recorded which). Sequenced material: whole blood, taken at baseline.

As DNA, the CDR3 is TGTGCCAGCAGCTCCGGAGGGACATCTAGCTCCTACGAGCAGTACTTC. Its translation is CASSSGGTSSSYEQYF. The rearrangement joins TRBV11-2 to TRBJ2-7; D assignment may be TRBD1 or TRBD2 (6 bases each). V was shortened by 4 bases and J by 0 bases, with 16 bases between the two germline ends. The germline CDR1 and CDR2 sequences are SGHAT and FQNNGV. This CDR3 is 16 amino acids long.